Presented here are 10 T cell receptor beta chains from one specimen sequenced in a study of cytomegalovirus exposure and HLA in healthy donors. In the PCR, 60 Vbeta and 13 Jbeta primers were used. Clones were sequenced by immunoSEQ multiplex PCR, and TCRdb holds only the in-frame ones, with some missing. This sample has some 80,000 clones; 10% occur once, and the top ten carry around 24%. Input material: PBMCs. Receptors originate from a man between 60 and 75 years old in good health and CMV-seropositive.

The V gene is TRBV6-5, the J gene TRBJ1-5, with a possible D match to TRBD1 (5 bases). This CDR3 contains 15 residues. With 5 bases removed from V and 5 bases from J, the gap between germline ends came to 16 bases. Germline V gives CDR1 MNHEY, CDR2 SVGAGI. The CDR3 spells CASSPLSQAYQPQHF. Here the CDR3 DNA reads TGTGCCAGCAGTCCTCTCTCACAGGCCTATCAGCCCCAGCATTTT.

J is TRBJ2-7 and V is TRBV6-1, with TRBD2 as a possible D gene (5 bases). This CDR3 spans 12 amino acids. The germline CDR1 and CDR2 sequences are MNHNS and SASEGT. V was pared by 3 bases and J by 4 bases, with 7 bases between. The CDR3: CASSDSGYEQYF. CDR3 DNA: TGTGCCAGCAGTGACTCGGGGTACGAGCAGTACTTC.

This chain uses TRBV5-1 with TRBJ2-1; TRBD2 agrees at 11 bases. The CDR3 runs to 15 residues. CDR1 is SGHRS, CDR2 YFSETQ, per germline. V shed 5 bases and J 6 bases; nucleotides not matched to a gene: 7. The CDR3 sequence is CASRVEGLAVNEQFF. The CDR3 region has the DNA TGCGCCAGCAGAGTTGAGGGACTAGCGGTCAATGAGCAGTTCTTC.

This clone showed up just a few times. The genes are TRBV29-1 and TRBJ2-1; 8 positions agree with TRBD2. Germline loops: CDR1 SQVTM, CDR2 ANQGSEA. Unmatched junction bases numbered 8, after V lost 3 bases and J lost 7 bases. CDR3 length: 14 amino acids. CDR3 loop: CSVDSRGVLNEQFF. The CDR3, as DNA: TGCAGCGTTGACTCGCGGGGGGTTCTTAATGAGCAGTTCTTC.

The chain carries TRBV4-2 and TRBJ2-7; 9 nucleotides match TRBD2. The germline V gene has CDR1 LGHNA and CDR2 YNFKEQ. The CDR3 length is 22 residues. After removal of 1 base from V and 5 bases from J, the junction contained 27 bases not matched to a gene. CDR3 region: CASSQGGLRETSGPRSAHEQYF. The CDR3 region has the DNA TGTGCCAGCAGCCAAGGGGGACTCCGAGAGACTAGCGGCCCTAGGTCGGCCCACGAGCAGTACTTC.

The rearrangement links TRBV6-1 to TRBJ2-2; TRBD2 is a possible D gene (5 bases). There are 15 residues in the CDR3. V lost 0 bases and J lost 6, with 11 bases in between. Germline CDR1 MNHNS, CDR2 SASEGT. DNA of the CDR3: TGTGCCAGCAGTGAAGCGGCTACTAGACCCGGGGAGCTGTTTTTT. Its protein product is CASSEAATRPGELFF.

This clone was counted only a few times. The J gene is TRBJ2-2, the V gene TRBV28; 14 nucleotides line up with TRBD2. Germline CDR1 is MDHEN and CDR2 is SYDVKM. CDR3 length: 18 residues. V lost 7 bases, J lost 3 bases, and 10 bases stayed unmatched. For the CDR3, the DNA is TGTGCCAGCACCTTCGGGACTAGCGGGAGTATGGACACCGGGGAGCTGTTTTTT. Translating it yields CASTFGTSGSMDTGELFF.

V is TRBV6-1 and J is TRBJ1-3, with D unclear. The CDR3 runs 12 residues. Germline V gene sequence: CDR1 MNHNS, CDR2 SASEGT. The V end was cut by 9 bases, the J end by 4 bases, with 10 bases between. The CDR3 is CASIAVGNTIYF. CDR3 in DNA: TGTGCCAGTATCGCAGTAGGAAACACCATATATTTT.

The CDR3, as DNA: TGCGCCAGCAGCTTAGACGTAGCGGGAGTTCAAGAGACCCAGTACTTC. Amino acid sequence: CASSLDVAGVQETQYF. This chain uses TRBV5-1 with TRBJ2-5; TRBD2 aligns across 9 bases. The ends lost 2 bases at V and 2 bases at J; junction bases unmatched: 7. The CDR3 is 16 amino acids. Germline CDR1 is SGHRS and CDR2 is YFSETQ.

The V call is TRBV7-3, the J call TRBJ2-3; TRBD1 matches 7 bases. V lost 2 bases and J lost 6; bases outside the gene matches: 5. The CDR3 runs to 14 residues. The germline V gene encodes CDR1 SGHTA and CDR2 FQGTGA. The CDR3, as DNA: TGTGCCAGCAGCTTACTAGGGGGCATTGATACGCAGTATTTT. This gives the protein CASSLLGGIDTQYF.